This TCR beta chain was observed in a study of OX40 agonist ivuxolimab in advanced cancers. Study at large: Ivuxolimab, an agonist antibody against OX40 (CD134), was given to patients.

Study results and caveats: The study did not work out the antigen specificity of the expanded peripheral T cells. Dose levels from 0.1 to 3.0 mg/kg saw CD4+ and CD8+ blood T cells expand clonally by week 6.

Blood sampling was done at baseline, cycle 4 day 1, and cycle 7 day 1. The CDR3 extends over 16 amino acids. In germline, CDR1 is PRHDT, CDR2 FYEKMQ (reference sequence). Using immunoSEQ multiplex PCR, the repertoire was profiled, and TCRdb retains in-frame clones only, with some absent. This sample has about 61,000 clones, with around 83% found just once. Of note for this clone: Its antigen is undetermined. A read error may produce the germline difference seen at one junction end.

This specimen was CD4+ or CD8+ T cells sorted from blood, taken in a trial of the OX40 agonist ivuxolimab. The TCR sequence derives from an adult with an advanced solid tumor such as melanoma, head and neck, liver or kidney cancer. The chain employs TRBV13 and TRBJ1-2, with 7 bases that match TRBD1. The CDR3 protein is CASRLGGGGVDYGYTF. CDR3 sequence (DNA): TGTGCCAGCAGATTAGGAGGGGGCGGGGTGGACTATGGCTACACCTTC.